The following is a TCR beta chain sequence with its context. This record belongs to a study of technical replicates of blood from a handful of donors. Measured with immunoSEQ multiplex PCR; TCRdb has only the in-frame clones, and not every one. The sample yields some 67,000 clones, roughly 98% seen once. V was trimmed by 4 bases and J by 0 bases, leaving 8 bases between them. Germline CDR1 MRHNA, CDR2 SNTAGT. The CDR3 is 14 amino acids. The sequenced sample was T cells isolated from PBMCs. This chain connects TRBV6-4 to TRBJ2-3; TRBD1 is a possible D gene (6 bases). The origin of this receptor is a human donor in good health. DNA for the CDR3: TGTGCCAGCAGTGCAGGGGTTAGCACAGATACGCAGTATTTT. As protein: CASSAGVSTDTQYF.